A single T cell receptor beta chain is shown here with its context. The data are from a study of blood T cell repertoires in COVID-19. CDR1 and CDR2 (germline): SEHNR, FQNEAQ (reference sequence). The CDR3 covers 14 residues. Trimming cost V 3 bases and J 2 bases; bases outside gene matches: 1. Measured with immunoSEQ multiplex PCR; TCRdb has only the in-frame clones, and not every one. Of approximately 220,000 clones in the sample, about four fifths were seen once. Participants spanned ages roughly 18 to 90 years and resided in 20 to 30 US areas. The sequenced sample was PBMCs or T cells enriched from blood (not recorded which). The TCR was taken from a woman aged 40 to 50 who had been exposed to COVID-19. The chain joins TRBV7-9 to TRBJ1-5; 7 bases align to TRBD1. CDR3 sequence: CASSFGQGNQPQHF. The CDR3, as DNA: TGTGCCAGCAGCTTTGGACAGGGCAATCAGCCCCAGCATTTT.